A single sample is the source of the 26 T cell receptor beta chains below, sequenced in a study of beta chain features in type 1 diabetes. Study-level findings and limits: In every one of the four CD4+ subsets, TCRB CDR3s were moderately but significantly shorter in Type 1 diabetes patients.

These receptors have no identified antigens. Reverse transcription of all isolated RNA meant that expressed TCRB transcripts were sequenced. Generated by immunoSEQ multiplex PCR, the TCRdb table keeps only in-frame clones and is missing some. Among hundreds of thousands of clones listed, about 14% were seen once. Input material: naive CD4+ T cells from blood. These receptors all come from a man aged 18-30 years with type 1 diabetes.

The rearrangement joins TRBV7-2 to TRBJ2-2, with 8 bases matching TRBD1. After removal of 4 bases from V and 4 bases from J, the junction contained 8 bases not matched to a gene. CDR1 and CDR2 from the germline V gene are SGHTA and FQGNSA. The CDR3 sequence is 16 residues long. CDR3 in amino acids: CASSSSRGRGTGELFF. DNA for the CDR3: TGTGCCAGCAGCTCCTCCAGGGGGCGCGGCACCGGGGAGCTGTTTTTT. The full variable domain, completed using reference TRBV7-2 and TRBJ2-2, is GAGVSQSPSNKVTEKGKDVELRCDPISGHTALYWYRQSLGQGLEFLIYFQGNSAPDKSGLPSDRFSAERTGGSVSTLTIQRTQQEDSAVYLCASSSSRGRGTGELFFGEGSRLTVL.

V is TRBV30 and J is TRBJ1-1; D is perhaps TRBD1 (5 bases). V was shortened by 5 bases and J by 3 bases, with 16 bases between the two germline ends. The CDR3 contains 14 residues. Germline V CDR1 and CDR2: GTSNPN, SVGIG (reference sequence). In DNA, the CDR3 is TGTGCCTGGCGGCCGGGGCGATGGGACACTGAAGCTTTCTTT. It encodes CAWRPGRWDTEAFF. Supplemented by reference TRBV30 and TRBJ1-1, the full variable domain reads SQTIHQWPATLVQPVGSPLSLECTVEGTSNPNLYWYRQAAGRGLQLLFYSVGIGQISSEVPQNLSASRPQDRQFILSSKKLLLSDSGFYLCAWRPGRWDTEAFFGQGTRLTVV.

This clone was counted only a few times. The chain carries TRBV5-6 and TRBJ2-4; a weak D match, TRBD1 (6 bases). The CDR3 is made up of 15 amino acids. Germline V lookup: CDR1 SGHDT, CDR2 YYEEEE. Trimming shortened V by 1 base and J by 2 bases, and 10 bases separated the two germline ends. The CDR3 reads CASSLPQGTKNIQYF. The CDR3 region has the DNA TGTGCCAGCAGCTTGCCGCAGGGGACCAAAAACATTCAGTACTTC.

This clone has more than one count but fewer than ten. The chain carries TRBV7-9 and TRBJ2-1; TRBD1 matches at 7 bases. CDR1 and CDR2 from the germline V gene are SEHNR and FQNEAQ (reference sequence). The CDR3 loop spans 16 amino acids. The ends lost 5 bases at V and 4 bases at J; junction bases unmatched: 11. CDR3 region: CASSPIPGQSYNEQFF. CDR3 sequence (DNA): TGTGCCAGCAGCCCAATACCGGGACAGAGTTACAATGAGCAGTTCTTC.

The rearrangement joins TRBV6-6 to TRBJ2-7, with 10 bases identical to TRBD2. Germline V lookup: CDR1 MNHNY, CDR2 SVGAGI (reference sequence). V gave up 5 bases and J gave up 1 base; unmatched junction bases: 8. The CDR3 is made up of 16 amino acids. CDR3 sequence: CASSKPSGSGSYEQYF. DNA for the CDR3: TGTGCCAGCAGTAAACCTAGCGGGAGTGGTTCCTACGAGCAGTACTTC.

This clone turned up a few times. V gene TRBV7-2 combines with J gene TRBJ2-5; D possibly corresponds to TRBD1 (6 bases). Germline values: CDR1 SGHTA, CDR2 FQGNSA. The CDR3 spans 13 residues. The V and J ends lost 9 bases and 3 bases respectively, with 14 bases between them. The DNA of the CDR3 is TGTGCCAGTAAACCCCCAGGGGAAGAGACCCAGTACTTC. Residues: CASKPPGEETQYF. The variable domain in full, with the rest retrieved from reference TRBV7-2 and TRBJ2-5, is GAGVSQSPSNKVTEKGKDVELRCDPISGHTALYWYRQSLGQGLEFLIYFQGNSAPDKSGLPSDRFSAERTGGSVSTLTIQRTQQEDSAVYLCASKPPGEETQYFGPGTRLLVL.

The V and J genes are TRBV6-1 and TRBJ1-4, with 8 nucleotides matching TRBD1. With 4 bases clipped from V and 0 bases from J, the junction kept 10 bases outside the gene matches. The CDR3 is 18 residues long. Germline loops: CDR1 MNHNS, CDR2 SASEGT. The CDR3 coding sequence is TGTGCCAGCAGTGGAAGACAGGGGAATCGGGCAACTAATGAAAAACTGTTTTTT. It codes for CASSGRQGNRATNEKLFF.

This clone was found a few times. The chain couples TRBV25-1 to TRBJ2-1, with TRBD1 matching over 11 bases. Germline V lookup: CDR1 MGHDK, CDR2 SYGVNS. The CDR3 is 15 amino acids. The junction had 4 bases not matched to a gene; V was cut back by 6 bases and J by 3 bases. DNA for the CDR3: TGTGCCAGCAGCCCGGGACAGGGGGACTACAATGAGCAGTTCTTC. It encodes CASSPGQGDYNEQFF.

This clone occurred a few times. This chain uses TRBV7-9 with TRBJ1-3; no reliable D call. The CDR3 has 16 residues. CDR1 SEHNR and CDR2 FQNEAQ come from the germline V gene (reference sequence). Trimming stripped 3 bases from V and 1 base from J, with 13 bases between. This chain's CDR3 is CASSFARTGSGNTIYF. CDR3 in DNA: TGTGCCAGCAGCTTCGCCCGGACTGGTTCTGGAAACACCATATATTTT.

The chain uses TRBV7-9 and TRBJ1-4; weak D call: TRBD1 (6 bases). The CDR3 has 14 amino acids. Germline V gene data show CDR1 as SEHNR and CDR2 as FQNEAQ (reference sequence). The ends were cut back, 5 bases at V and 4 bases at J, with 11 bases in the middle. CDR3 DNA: TGTGCCAGCAGCCTACAGGGTGGTAATGAAAAACTGTTTTTT. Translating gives CASSLQGGNEKLFF.

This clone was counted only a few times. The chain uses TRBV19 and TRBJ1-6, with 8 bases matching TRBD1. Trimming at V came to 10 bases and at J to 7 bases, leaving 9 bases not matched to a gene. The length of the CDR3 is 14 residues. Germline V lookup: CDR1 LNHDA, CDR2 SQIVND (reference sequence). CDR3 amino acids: CATRMDRVNSPLHF. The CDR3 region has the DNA TGTGCCACGAGGATGGACAGGGTAAATTCACCCCTCCACTTT.

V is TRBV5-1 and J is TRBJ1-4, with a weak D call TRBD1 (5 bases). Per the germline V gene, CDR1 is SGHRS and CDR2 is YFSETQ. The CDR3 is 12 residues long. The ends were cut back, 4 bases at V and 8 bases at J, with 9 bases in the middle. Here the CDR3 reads CASSMDTEKLFF. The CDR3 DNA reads TGCGCCAGCAGCATGGACACCGAAAAACTGTTTTTT.

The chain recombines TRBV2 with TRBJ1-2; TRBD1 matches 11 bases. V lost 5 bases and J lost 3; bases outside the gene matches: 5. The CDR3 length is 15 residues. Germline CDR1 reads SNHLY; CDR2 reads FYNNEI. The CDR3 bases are TGTGCCAGCAGTTTTTCGGGACAGGGGGACTATGGCTACACCTTC. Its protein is CASSFSGQGDYGYTF.

This CDR3 is CASGQDYYEQYF. The CDR3, as DNA: TGTGCCAGCGGGCAGGACTACTACGAGCAGTACTTC. The chain combines TRBV2 with TRBJ2-7; perhaps TRBD2 as D (6 bases). The germline V gene encodes CDR1 SNHLY and CDR2 FYNNEI. The CDR3 is 12 amino acids. Trimming removed 8 bases from V and 3 bases from J, with 11 bases in between.

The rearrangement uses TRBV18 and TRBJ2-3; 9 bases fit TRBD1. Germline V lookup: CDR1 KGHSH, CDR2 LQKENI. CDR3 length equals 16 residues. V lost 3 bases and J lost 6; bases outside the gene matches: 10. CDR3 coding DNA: TGTGCCAGCTCACCTTTACAGGGGGCGCAGACGGATACGCAGTATTTT. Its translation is CASSPLQGAQTDTQYF.

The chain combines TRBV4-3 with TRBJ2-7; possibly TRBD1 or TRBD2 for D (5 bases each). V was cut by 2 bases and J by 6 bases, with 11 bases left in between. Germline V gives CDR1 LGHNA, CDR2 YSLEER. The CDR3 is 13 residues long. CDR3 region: CASSQLGEGEQYF. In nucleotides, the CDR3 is TGCGCCAGCAGCCAATTGGGGGAAGGCGAGCAGTACTTC.

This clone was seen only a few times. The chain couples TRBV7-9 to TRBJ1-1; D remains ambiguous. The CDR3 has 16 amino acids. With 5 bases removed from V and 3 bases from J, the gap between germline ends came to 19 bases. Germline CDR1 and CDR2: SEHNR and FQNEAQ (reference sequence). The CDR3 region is CASSPIKGRKDTEAFF. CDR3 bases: TGTGCCAGCAGCCCTATTAAAGGGAGGAAGGACACTGAAGCTTTCTTT.

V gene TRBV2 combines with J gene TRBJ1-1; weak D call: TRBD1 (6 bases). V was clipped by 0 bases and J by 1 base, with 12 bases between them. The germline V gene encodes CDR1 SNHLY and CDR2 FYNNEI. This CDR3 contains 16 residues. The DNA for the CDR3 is TGTGCCAGCAGTGAAGCTGCCCGGACAGCGAACACTGAAGCTTTCTTT. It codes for CASSEAARTANTEAFF.

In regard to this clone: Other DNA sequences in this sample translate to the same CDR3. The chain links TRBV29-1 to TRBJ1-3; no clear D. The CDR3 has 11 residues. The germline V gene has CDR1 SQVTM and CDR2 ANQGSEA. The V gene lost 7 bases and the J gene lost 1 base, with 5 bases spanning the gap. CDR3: CSGGSGNTIYF. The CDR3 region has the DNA TGCAGCGGAGGATCTGGAAACACCATATATTTT.

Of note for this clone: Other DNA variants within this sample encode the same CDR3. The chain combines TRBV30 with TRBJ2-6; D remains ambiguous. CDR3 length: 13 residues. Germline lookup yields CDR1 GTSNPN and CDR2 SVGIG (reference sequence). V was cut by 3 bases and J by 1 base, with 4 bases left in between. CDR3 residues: CAWSSSGANVLTF. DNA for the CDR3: TGTGCCTGGAGCTCGTCTGGGGCCAACGTCCTGACTTTC. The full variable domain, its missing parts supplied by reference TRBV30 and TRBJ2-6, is SQTIHQWPATLVQPVGSPLSLECTVEGTSNPNLYWYRQAAGRGLQLLFYSVGIGQISSEVPQNLSASRPQDRQFILSSKKLLLSDSGFYLCAWSSSGANVLTFGAGSRLTVL.

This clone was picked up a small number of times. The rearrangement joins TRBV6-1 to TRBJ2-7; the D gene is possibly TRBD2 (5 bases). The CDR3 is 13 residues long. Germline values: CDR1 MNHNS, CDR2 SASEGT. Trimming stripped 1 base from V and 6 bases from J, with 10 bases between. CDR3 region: CASSEGEGSEQYF. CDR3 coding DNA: TGTGCCAGCAGTGAAGGAGAAGGGAGCGAGCAGTACTTC.

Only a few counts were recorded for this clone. CDR3 nucleotides: TGCGCCAGCAGCCCGCGACTAGCGGGAGAGGCAGATACGCAGTATTTT. Its translation: CASSPRLAGEADTQYF. This chain connects TRBV5-1 to TRBJ2-3; 12 bases match TRBD2. The length of the CDR3 is 16 residues. The germline gives CDR1 SGHRS, CDR2 YFSETQ. V shed 4 bases, J shed 4 bases, and the junction held 7 bases outside the gene matches.

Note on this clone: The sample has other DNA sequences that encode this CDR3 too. The CDR3 loop is CSARRAGELFF. CDR3 sequence (DNA): TGCAGTGCTAGACGGGCCGGGGAGCTGTTTTTT. The chain combines TRBV20-1 with TRBJ2-2; the D is unclear. Germline loops: CDR1 DFQATT, CDR2 SNEGSKA (reference sequence). The V gene lost 2 bases and the J gene lost 6 bases, with 4 bases spanning the gap. This CDR3 comprises 11 residues.

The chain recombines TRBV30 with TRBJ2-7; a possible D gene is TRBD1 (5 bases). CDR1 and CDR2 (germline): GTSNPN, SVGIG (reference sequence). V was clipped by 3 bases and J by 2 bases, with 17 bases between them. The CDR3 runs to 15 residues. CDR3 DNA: TGTGCCTGGAGAAAACCGGCAGGGAACCCCTACGAGCAGTACTTC. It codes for CAWRKPAGNPYEQYF. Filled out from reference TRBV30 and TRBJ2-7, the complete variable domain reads SQTIHQWPATLVQPVGSPLSLECTVEGTSNPNLYWYRQAAGRGLQLLFYSVGIGQISSEVPQNLSASRPQDRQFILSSKKLLLSDSGFYLCAWRKPAGNPYEQYFGPGTRLTVT.

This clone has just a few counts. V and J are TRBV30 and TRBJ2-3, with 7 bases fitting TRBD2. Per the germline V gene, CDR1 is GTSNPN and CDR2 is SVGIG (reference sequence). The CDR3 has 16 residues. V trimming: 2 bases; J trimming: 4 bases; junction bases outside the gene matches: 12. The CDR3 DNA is TGTGCCTGGAGTCCCCTTGGGCGGGAGCGGCCAGATACGCAGTATTTT. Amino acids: CAWSPLGRERPDTQYF.

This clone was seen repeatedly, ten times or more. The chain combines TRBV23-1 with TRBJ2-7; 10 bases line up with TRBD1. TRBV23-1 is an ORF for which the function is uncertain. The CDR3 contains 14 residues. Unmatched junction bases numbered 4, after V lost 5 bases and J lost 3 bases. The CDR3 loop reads CASSRDRGYYEQYF. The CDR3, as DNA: TGCGCCAGCAGTAGGGACAGGGGCTACTACGAGCAGTACTTC.